This entry is about one TCR beta chain. The assay, immunoSEQ v3.0, was run at survey level. In sequencing, about 35,000-50,000 T-cell genomes per sample were targeted. The repertoire was sequenced with immunoSEQ multiplex PCR; TCRdb's copy has only in-frame clones and lacks some. This sample has tens of thousands of clones, with 81% found just once. These data are taken from a study of long-term antiretroviral therapy in people with HIV. The receptor's source is a man between 35 and 55 years old with HIV. This specimen consisted of unsorted PBMCs, obtained 0.1 years before starting antiretroviral therapy.

CDR3 bases: TGTGCCAGCAGCTGGTCGGGCGCCGAGCAGTACTTC. It yields the protein CASSWSGAEQYF. The chain is built from TRBV7-2 and TRBJ2-7; D is unclear. The V and J ends lost 4 bases and 6 bases respectively, with 10 bases between them. Germline-derived CDR1 and CDR2 are SGHTA and FQGNSA. CDR3 length: 12 amino acids. Filled out from reference TRBV7-2 and TRBJ2-7, the complete variable domain reads GAGVSQSPSNKVTEKGKDVELRCDPISGHTALYWYRQSLGQGLEFLIYFQGNSAPDKSGLPSDRFSAERTGGSVSTLTIQRTQQEDSAVYLCASSWSGAEQYFGPGTRLTVT.